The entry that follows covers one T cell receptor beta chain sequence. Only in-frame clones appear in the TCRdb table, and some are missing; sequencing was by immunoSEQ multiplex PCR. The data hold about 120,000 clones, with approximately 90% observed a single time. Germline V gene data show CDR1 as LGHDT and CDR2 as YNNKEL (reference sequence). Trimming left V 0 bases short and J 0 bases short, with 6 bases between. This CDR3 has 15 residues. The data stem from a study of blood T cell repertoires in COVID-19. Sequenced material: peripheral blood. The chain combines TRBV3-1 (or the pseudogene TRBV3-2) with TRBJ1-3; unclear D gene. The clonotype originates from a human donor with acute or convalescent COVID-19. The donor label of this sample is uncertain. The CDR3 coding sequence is TGTGCCAGCAGCCAAGATACTTCCTCTGGAAACACCATATATTTT. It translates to CASSQDTSSGNTIYF.